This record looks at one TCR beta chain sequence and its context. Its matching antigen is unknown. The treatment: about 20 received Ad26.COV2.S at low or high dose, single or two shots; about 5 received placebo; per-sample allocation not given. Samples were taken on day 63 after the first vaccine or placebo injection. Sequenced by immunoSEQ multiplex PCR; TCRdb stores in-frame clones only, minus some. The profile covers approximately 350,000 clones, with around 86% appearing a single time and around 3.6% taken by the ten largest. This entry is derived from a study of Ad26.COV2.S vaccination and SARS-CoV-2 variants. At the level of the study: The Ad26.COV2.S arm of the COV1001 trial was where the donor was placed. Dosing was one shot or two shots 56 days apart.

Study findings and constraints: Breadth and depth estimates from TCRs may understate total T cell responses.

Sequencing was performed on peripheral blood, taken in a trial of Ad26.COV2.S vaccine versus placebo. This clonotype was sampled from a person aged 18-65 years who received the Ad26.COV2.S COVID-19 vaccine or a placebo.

Here the CDR3 reads CASSSPGGTQYF. DNA for the CDR3: TGTGCCAGCAGTTCCCCCGGGGGGACCCAGTACTTC. The J gene is TRBJ2-5, the V gene TRBV27; D might be TRBD2 (6 bases). The CDR3 runs to 12 residues. Germline V gives CDR1 MNHEY, CDR2 SMNVEV (reference sequence). V lost 4 bases to trimming and J lost 7 bases, with 10 bases between them.